This T cell receptor beta chain emerged from a study of metastatic and nonmetastatic thyroid tumors. About the research overall: The study looked at repertoires side by side in blood and in tumor or nodule tissue from malignant and benign thyroid patients. Findings of the study overall: The reported finding was significantly higher TCR beta diversity in malignant thyroid tumors relative to benign nodules, in blood and tumor.

With respect to this clone: Its specificity is not known.

This CDR3 is built from 13 residues. Germline lookup yields CDR1 SGHNT and CDR2 YYREEE (reference sequence). With 3 bases removed from V and 2 bases from J, the gap between germline ends came to 6 bases. TCRdb reassembled clones from the PCR reads with MiXCR. The sample contains around 20,000 clones, approximately 14% of which appear only once. Thyroid surgery was performed in patients who had received no treatment beforehand. The rearrangement uses TRBV5-4 and TRBJ1-3, with no clear D. This receptor was identified in a female donor with papillary thyroid cancer or a benign thyroid nodule (not recorded which). Some clones in this sample may be carry-over from other donors' samples. Specimen: tumor tissue. DNA of the CDR3: TGTGCCAGCAGCTCAGGAGCTGGAAACACCATATATTTT. It specifies CASSSGAGNTIYF.